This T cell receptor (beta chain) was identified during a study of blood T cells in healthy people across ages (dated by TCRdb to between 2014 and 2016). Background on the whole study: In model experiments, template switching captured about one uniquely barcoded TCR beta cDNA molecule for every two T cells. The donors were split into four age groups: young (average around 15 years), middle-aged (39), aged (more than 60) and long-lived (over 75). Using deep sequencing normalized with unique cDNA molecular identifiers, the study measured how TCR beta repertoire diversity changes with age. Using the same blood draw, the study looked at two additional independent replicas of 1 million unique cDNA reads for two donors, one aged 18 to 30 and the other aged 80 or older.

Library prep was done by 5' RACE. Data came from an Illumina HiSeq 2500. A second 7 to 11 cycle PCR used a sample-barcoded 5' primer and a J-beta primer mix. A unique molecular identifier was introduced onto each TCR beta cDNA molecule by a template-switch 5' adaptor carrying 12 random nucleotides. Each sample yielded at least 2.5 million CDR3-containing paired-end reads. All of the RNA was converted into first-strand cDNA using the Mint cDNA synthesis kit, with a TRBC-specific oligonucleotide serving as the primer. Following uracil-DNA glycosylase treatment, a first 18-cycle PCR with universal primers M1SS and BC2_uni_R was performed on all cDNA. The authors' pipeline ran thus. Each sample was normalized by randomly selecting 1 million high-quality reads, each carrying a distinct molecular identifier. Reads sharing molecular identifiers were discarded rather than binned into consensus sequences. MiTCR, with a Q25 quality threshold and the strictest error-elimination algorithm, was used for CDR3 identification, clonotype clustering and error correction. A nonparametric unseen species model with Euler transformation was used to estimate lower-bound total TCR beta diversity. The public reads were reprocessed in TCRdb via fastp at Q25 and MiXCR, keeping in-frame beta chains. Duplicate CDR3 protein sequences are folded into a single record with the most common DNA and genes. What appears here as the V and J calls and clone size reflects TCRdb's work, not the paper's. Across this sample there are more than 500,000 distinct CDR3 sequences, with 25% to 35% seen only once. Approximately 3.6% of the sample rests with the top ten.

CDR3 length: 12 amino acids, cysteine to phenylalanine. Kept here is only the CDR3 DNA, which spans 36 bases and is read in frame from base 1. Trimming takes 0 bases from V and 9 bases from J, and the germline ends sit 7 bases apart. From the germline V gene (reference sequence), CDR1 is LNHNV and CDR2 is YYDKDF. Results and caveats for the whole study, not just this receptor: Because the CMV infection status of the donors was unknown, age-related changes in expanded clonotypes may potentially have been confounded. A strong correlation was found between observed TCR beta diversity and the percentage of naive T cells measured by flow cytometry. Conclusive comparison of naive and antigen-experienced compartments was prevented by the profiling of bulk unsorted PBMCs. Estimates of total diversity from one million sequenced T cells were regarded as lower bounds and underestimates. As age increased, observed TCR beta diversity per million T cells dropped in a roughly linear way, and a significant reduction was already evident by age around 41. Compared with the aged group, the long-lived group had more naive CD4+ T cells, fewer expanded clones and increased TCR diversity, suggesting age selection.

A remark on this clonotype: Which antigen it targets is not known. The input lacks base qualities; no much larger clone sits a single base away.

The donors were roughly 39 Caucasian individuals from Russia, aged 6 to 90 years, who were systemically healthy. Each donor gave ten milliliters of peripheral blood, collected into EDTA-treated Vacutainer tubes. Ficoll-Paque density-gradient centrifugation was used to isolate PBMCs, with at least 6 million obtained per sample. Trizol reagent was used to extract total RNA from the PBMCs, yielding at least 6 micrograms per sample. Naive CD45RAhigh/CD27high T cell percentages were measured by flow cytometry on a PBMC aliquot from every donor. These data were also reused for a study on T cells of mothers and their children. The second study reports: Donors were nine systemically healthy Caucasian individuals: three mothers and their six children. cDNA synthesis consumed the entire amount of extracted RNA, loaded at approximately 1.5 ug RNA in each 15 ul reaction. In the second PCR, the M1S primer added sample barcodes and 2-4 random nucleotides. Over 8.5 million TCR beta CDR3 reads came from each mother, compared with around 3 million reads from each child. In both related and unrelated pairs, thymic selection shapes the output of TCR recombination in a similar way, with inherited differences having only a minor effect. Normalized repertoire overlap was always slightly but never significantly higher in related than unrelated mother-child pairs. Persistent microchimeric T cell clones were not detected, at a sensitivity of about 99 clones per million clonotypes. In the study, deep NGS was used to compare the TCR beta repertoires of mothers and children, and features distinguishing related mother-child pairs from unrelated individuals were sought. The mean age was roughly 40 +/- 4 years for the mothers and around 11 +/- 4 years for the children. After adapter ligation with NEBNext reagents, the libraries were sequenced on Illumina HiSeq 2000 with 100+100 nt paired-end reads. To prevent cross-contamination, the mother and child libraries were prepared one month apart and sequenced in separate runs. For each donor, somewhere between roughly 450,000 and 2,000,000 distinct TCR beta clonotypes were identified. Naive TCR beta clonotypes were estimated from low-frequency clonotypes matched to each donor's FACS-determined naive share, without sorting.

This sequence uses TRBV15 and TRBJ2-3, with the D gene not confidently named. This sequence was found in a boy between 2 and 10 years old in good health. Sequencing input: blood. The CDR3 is CATSRDVGTQYF. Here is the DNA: TGTGCCACCAGCAGAGATGTAGGGACGCAGTATTTT.